These T cell receptor beta chains were read from a single sample in a study of T cell repertoires in cytomegalovirus infection. TCRdb fed the reads into MiXCR, producing one record per CDR3 protein. Among approximately 600,000 distinct CDR3 sequences listed, 40% were seen once. Antigen specificity for these receptors is unknown. The starting material was cultured PBMCs, obtained from culture after CMV antigen stimulation. These receptors all come from a human donor in good health (CMV status not recorded). Some clones in this sample may be carry-over from other donors' samples. Both conserved end residues are part of each CDR3. The D gene is left open where the match is weak. The size of a clone is reported for some rows only, either as once, few or many, or as a class for expanded clones.

- TRBJ2-5 TRBV5-6 - TGTGCCAGCAGCTTGGGTGAGACAGTCATAGCTGAAGAGACCCAGTACTTC CASSLGETVIAEETQYF
- TRBJ1-1 TRBV7-9 - TGTGCCAGCAGCTCAGCGGGGGGAATGAACACTGAAGCTTTCTTT CASSSAGGMNTEAFF
- TRBJ2-5 TRBV2 - TGTGCCAGCAGGCGGTGGGGGATCCAAGAGACCCAGTACTTC CASRRWGIQETQYF
- TRBJ1-3 TRBV20-1 - TGCAGTGCTTATACTAACTCTGGAAACACCATATATTTT CSAYTNSGNTIYF
- TRBJ1-5 TRBV20-1 TRBD1 TGCAGTGTTACGGGATTGAACAGGGGCGTCAATCAGCCCCAGCATTTT CSVTGLNRGVNQPQHF
- TRBJ1-5 TRBV27 - TGTGCCAGCGGGTACGGGAGCAATCAGCCCCAGCATTTT CASGYGSNQPQHF
- TRBJ1-3 TRBV7-2 - TGTGCCAGCAGCCCGGACGTTGGAAACACCATATATTTT CASSPDVGNTIYF
- TRBJ2-3 TRBV30 - TGTGCCTGGAGCCCAGGGGTCAGGGATACGCAGTATTTT CAWSPGVRDTQYF
few TRBJ2-1 TRBV7-2 - TGTGCCAGCAGCCGAAACCTGGACGTGGGTGAGCAGTTCTTC CASSRNLDVGEQFF
- TRBJ2-7 TRBV7-2 - TGTGCCAGCAGCTTCTACCTAGGAAACGGCGAGCAGTACTTC CASSFYLGNGEQYF
- TRBJ2-2 TRBV28 TRBD1 TGTGCCAGCAGCACAGGGGGCCCCGGGGAGCTGTTTTTT CASSTGGPGELFF
few TRBJ2-1 TRBV7-2 - TGTGCCAGCAGCTTTAGTAGGGAGGCCTACAATGAGCAGTTCTTC CASSFSREAYNEQFF
- TRBJ2-7 TRBV5-1 TRBD1 TGCGCCAGCAGCTCCCCCGGGACAGGGGTCGACGAGCAGTACTTC CASSSPGTGVDEQYF
- TRBJ1-1 TRBV12-3/TRBV12-4 TRBD1 TGTGCCAGCAGTCAACCGGGACAGGGAGGCACTGAAGCTTTCTTT CASSQPGQGGTEAFF
few TRBJ1-1 TRBV10-2 TRBD1 TGCGCCAGCAGTGAAGGGACAGGGGCTTTTTGGACTGAAGCTTTCTTT CASSEGTGAFWTEAFF
- TRBJ2-4 TRBV11-2 TRBD2 TGTGCCAGCAGCGAGACCGGGACTAGCGGGAGTATTCAGTACTTC CASSETGTSGSIQYF
- TRBJ2-1 TRBV5-5 - TGTGCCAGCAGCTTGGGAGTGGGAGAGGGACCTCCCTACAATGAGCAGTTCTTC CASSLGVGEGPPYNEQFF
- TRBJ2-7 TRBV6-8 - TGTGCCAGCGGCCGCGGCGGGGACTACGAGCAGTACTTC CASGRGGDYEQYF
few TRBJ2-3 TRBV7-2 - TGTGCCAGCAGCTTAGCGGTGGGGGATAATACGCAGTATTTT CASSLAVGDNTQYF
few TRBJ2-3 TRBV7-2 TRBD2 TGTGCCAGCAGCTTAGGTCTGCGGGAGGGGCCCTACACAGATACGCAGTATTTT CASSLGLREGPYTDTQYF
- TRBJ2-7 TRBV20-1 TRBD2 TGCAGTGCCCTTCGACGGGAGGGCTACGAGCAGTACTTC CSALRREGYEQYF
- TRBJ2-3 TRBV20-1 - TGCAGTGCTATATCCGATAGATGGGGTAGAGTTGATACGCAGTATTTT CSAISDRWGRVDTQYF
- TRBJ1-3 TRBV6-1 - TGTGCCAGCAAAGAGGGCGCGGGAAACACCATATATTTT CASKEGAGNTIYF
once TRBJ2-2 TRBV19 - TGTGCCAGTAGTATAATGGCAGGGGACACCGGGGAGCTGTTTTTT CASSIMAGDTGELFF
many TRBJ2-7 TRBV7-2 TRBD1 TGTGCCAGCAGCTTAGGACAGGGTAGCCCTTACGAGCAGTACTTC CASSLGQGSPYEQYF
- TRBJ1-2 TRBV6-5 TRBD1 TGTGCCAGCAGTTATCGACAGGGCTATGGCTACACCTTC CASSYRQGYGYTF
few TRBJ1-5 TRBV7-9 - TGTGCCAGCAGCTTAGTATGGGGGGCGCACAATCAGCCCCAGCATTTT CASSLVWGAHNQPQHF
- TRBJ2-2 TRBV20-1 - TGCAGTGCCTCCTTCGAACAGGCGGTCCTGAACACCGGGGAGCTGTTTTTT CSASFEQAVLNTGELFF
- TRBJ1-5 TRBV4-3 - TGCGCCAGCAGCCAAGATTTTGATAGCAATCAGCCCCAGCATTTT CASSQDFDSNQPQHF
few TRBJ1-1 TRBV28 TRBD1 TGTGCCAGCAGTCCACCTTTCCCGGGACAGGGGGGGTCGAACACTGAAGCTTTCTTT CASSPPFPGQGGSNTEAFF
- TRBJ2-7 TRBV7-9 TRBD2 TGTGCCAGCAGCTTAAATAGCGGGAGATTCCACGAGCAGTACTTC CASSLNSGRFHEQYF
few TRBJ2-1 TRBV6-2/TRBV6-3 TRBD1 TGTGCCAGCAGACCCAGACAGGGGAACTACAATGAGCAGTTCTTC CASRPRQGNYNEQFF
many TRBJ2-1 TRBV7-2 - TGTGCCAGCAGCTTAAGGTCCGGCTACAATGAGCAGTTCTTC CASSLRSGYNEQFF
- TRBJ2-5 TRBV20-1 - TGCAGTGCTAGAAGGGACATCTCCCAGTACTTC CSARRDISQYF
- TRBJ1-4 TRBV4-1 - TGCGCCAGCAGCCAAGATCGGGCAGGGATCGGCACTAATGAAAAACTGTTTTTT CASSQDRAGIGTNEKLFF
- TRBJ2-1 TRBV27 - TGTGCCAGCAGTCCGGGGACATCGACGAGGCAGTTCTTC CASSPGTSTRQFF
few TRBJ2-2 TRBV7-2 - TGTGCCAGCAGCTTACGAACCACCGGGGAGCTGTTTTTT CASSLRTTGELFF
- TRBJ2-7 TRBV7-6 TRBD2 TGTGCCAGCAGCTCCAGGACTAGCGGGGGCGAGCAGTACTTC CASSSRTSGGEQYF
many TRBJ1-3 TRBV7-2 - TGTGCCAGCAGCTTCAGGGTAGGGGATGGAAACACCATATATTTT CASSFRVGDGNTIYF
- TRBJ2-5 TRBV7-6 TRBD2 TGTGCCAGCAGCTTGGGACTAGCGGGGAACCAAGAGACCCAGTACTTC CASSLGLAGNQETQYF
- TRBJ2-7 TRBV5-5 TRBD1 TGTGCCAGCAGTCAGACAGGGTTGGTCTACGAGCAGTACTTC CASSQTGLVYEQYF
few TRBJ2-7 TRBV6-6 - TGTGCCAGCAGGGGCATTGGGGCCTACGAGCAGTACTTC CASRGIGAYEQYF
few TRBJ1-6 TRBV7-2 - TGTGCCAGCAGCTTAGGTTGGGACGGCAATTCACCCCTCCACTTT CASSLGWDGNSPLHF
few TRBJ2-3 TRBV29-1 - TGCAGCGTTGGTGGGGTAACCTTGGCTAGCGCAGATACGCAGTATTTT CSVGGVTLASADTQYF
few TRBJ1-6 TRBV5-4 - TGTGCCAGCAGCCGGGACGGTCATTCACCCCTCCACTTT CASSRDGHSPLHF
few TRBJ2-5 TRBV2 TRBD1 TGTGCCAGCAGTGGAGGGACAGGGAAGCAAGAGACCCAGTACTTC CASSGGTGKQETQYF
- TRBJ2-3 TRBV4-1 TRBD2 TGCGCCAGCAGCCAAGATTCCGGGACTAGCGGGAGTTATACGCAGTATTTT CASSQDSGTSGSYTQYF
once TRBJ2-2 TRBV7-2 - TGTGCTGTCAGGCGGATGAACACCGGGGAGCTGTTTTTT CAVRRMNTGELFF
- TRBJ1-5 TRBV20-1 - TGCAGTGCTAGTCGGGGGTTTTTTCCCTCAGCGTCAAATCAGCCCCAGCATTTT CSASRGFFPSASNQPQHF
few TRBJ2-2 TRBV7-2 - TGTGCCAGCAGCGCCAGTCCGGGGGCGGACACCGGGGAGCTGTTTTTT CASSASPGADTGELFF
many TRBJ2-7 TRBV7-2 TRBD2 TGTGCCAGCAGCTTAACGACTAGCGGGGGAACTTACGAGCAGTACTTC CASSLTTSGGTYEQYF
- TRBJ2-1 TRBV3-1 TRBD2 TGTGCCAGCAGCCAAGAATGGGTAGCGGGAAGGTTTGAGCAGTTCTTC CASSQEWVAGRFEQFF